This T cell receptor (beta chain) emerged from a study of blood T cell repertoires in COVID-19. The germline V gene has CDR1 LNHDA and CDR2 SQIVND (reference sequence). Trimming cost V 6 bases and J 7 bases; bases outside gene matches: 14. The CDR3 sequence is 16 residues long. The assay was immunoSEQ multiplex PCR, and TCRdb's table has in-frame clones only and misses some. The table lists roughly 250,000 clones, 75% to 85% of them singletons. Material for sequencing was peripheral blood. This TCR was recovered from a woman between 55 and 75 years old with active or convalescent COVID-19. V and J are TRBV19 and TRBJ2-3; 9 bases fit TRBD2. Written as DNA, the CDR3 is TGTGCCAGTAGCCCTCATCTGGGCGGGGGGGCACATACGCAGTATTTT. This gives the protein CASSPHLGGGAHTQYF.